The 27 T cell receptor beta chains below all came from one sample that was sequenced in a study of neurological immune-mediated disorders. TCRdb reanalysed the 5' RACE reads using MiXCR and keeps one entry per CDR3 protein. The data contain about 48,000 distinct CDR3 sequences, about 5.6% of them seen just once; the ten biggest clones take up about 1.3%. Input material: CD4+ T cells from blood. These receptor sequences come from a woman aged 18-30 years with multiple sclerosis.

This clonotype was seen many times. V and J are TRBV7-6 and TRBJ1-6; 7 bases map to TRBD1. The CDR3 runs 15 residues. Germline V lookup: CDR1 SGHVS, CDR2 FNYEAQ. V was pared by 0 bases and J by 7 bases, with 3 bases of the junction left unmatched. CDR3 DNA sequence: TGTGCCAGCAGCTTAGCCGGGACAGAGAATTCACCCCTCCACTTT. This gives the protein CASSLAGTENSPLHF.

This clonotype was found many times. The rearrangement uses TRBV10-3 and TRBJ2-3; 8 nucleotides agree with TRBD2. CDR1 is ENHRY and CDR2 is SYGVKD in the germline V gene. The J segment lost 6 bases and the V segment lost 10 bases, leaving 15 bases of the junction unmatched. There are 15 residues in the CDR3. For the CDR3, the DNA is TGTGCCACCCAAGCGCGGGGGGATGACGCGGATACGCAGTATTTT. This translates into CATQARGDDADTQYF.

CDR3 residues: CSGGYSSGGINEQFF. The DNA of the CDR3 is TGCAGCGGCGGGTATTCTAGCGGGGGCATCAATGAGCAGTTCTTC. The chain is built from TRBV29-1 and TRBJ2-1, with 10 bases that match TRBD2. Trimming at V came to 7 bases and at J to 6 bases, leaving 12 bases not matched to a gene. The CDR3 spans 15 residues. Germline V gives CDR1 SQVTM, CDR2 ANQGSEA.

This clonotype was picked up many times. The chain carries TRBV7-9 and TRBJ2-1, with D perhaps TRBD1 or TRBD2 (5 bases each). The CDR3 is 17 residues long. The V gene's germline CDR1 is SEHNR and CDR2 FQNEAQ (reference sequence). The ends were cut back, 5 bases at V and 0 bases at J, with 17 bases in the middle. In DNA form, the CDR3 reads TGTGCCAGCAGCCCCCATTTGGGGACCCCCTCCTACAATGAGCAGTTCTTC. Protein product: CASSPHLGTPSYNEQFF. Full variable domain (outside the CDR3, taken from reference TRBV7-9 and TRBJ2-1): DTGVSQNPRHKITKRGQNVTFRCDPISEHNRLYWYRQTLGQGPEFLTYFQNEAQLEKSRLLSDRFSAERPKGSFSTLEIQRTEQGDSAMYLCASSPHLGTPSYNEQFFGPGTRLTVL.

This clonotype occurred many times. V is TRBV20-1 and J is TRBJ2-1; 8 positions agree with TRBD2. This CDR3 is 15 amino acids long. Trimming cost V 2 bases and J 0 bases; bases outside gene matches: 3. CDR1 and CDR2 (germline): DFQATT, SNEGSKA (reference sequence). The CDR3 here is CSARYSGSSYNEQFF. The CDR3 DNA reads as TGCAGTGCTAGATACAGCGGGAGCTCCTACAATGAGCAGTTCTTC.

Many counts were recorded for this clonotype. The V gene is TRBV4-3, the J gene TRBJ2-7, with 12 bases fitting TRBD2. Per the germline V gene, CDR1 is LGHNA and CDR2 is YSLEER. The V segment lost 1 base and the J segment 0 bases; nucleotides outside the gene matches: 1. The CDR3 runs to 16 residues. CDR3: CASSQGLAGVSYEQYV. The DNA of the CDR3 is TGCGCCAGCAGCCAAGGACTAGCGGGAGTCTCCTACGAGCAGTACGTC.

This clonotype was recorded many times. The chain combines TRBV11-3 with TRBJ2-4; D gene unclear. The CDR3 sequence is 15 residues long. Trimming stripped 3 bases from V and 6 bases from J, with 15 bases between. CDR1 and CDR2 (germline): SGHNT, YENEEA. In DNA form, the CDR3 reads TGTGCCAGCAGCTTGGGGTGGCGCGTGGGAAACATTCAGTACTTC. This encodes CASSLGWRVGNIQYF.

This clonotype was observed a handful of times. The chain has TRBV18 and TRBJ1-5; D possibly corresponds to TRBD1 (6 bases). Trimming shortened V by 6 bases and J by 4 bases, and 10 bases separated the two germline ends. This CDR3 region has 13 residues. Germline V gene lookup returns CDR1 KGHSH and CDR2 LQKENI. This CDR3 reads CASSYQGNQPQHF. CDR3 coding DNA: TGTGCCAGCTCGTATCAGGGGAATCAGCCCCAGCATTTT.

This clonotype has more than one count but fewer than ten. The genes are TRBV29-1 and TRBJ1-1; 7 nucleotides align to TRBD1. CDR1 and CDR2 (germline): SQVTM, ANQGSEA. The CDR3 extends over 15 amino acids. V gave up 7 bases and J gave up 0 bases; unmatched junction bases: 11. The CDR3 protein is CSARGEDSMNTEAFF. The CDR3 DNA reads TGCAGCGCCAGGGGGGAGGACAGCATGAACACTGAAGCTTTCTTT.

This clonotype appeared many times. The chain employs TRBV29-1 and TRBJ2-3; 7 nucleotides agree with TRBD1. From germline, CDR1 is SQVTM and CDR2 ANQGSEA. V gave up 1 base and J gave up 0 bases; unmatched junction bases: 7. The CDR3 totals 16 residues. The DNA for the CDR3 is TGCAGCGTTGAAGTCCACCGGGACAGAAGCACAGATACGCAGTATTTT. This translates into CSVEVHRDRSTDTQYF.

This clonotype was picked up many times. This chain joins TRBV12-3 or TRBV12-4 and TRBJ2-3; unclear D gene. V gave up 5 bases and J gave up 2 bases, with 11 bases separating them. The CDR3 is 14 residues long. The DNA for the CDR3 is TGTGCCAGCAGTCACAGCCGTCCCACAGATACGCAGTATTTT. It specifies CASSHSRPTDTQYF.

Ten or more counts support this clonotype. The rearrangement links TRBV7-2 to TRBJ1-1; TRBD1 aligns across 8 bases. CDR1 is SGHTA, CDR2 FQGNSA, per germline. Trimming took 5 bases from V and 0 from J; bases not matched to a gene: 2. The CDR3 totals 14 residues. The CDR3 region has the DNA TGTGCCAGCAGCGGACAGGGTTTGAACACTGAAGCTTTCTTT. This codes for CASSGQGLNTEAFF.

The table lists this clonotype with many counts. The V and J genes are TRBV28 and TRBJ2-1, with D hard to call. The V gene's germline CDR1 is MDHEN and CDR2 SYDVKM. V was shortened by 7 bases and J by 6 bases, with 4 bases between the two germline ends. The CDR3 consists of 10 residues. DNA for the CDR3: TGTGCCAGCATTGGCAATGAGCAGTTCTTC. Translation gives CASIGNEQFF. Variable domain in full (rest from reference TRBV28 and TRBJ2-1): DVKVTQSSRYLVKRTGEKVFLECVQDMDHENMFWYRQDPGLGLRLIYFSYDVKMKEKGDIPEGYSVSREKKERFSLILESASTNQTSMYLCASIGNEQFFGPGTRLTVL.

This chain's CDR3 is CASRAGLANEQFF. DNA for the CDR3: TGTGCCAGCAGGGCCGGACTAGCTAATGAGCAGTTCTTC. The V gene is TRBV2, the J gene TRBJ2-1; 8 positions match TRBD2. The V segment lost 6 bases and the J segment 7 bases; nucleotides outside the gene matches: 5. The CDR3 spans 13 residues. CDR1 is SNHLY, CDR2 FYNNEI, per germline.

This clonotype was counted ten times or more. The chain joins TRBV11-3 to TRBJ2-1; 9 bases match TRBD2. CDR1 is SGHNT, CDR2 YENEEA, per germline. This CDR3 region has 17 residues. V lost 4 bases and J lost 8; bases outside the gene matches: 15. The DNA for the CDR3 is TGTGCCAGCAGCTCCACCTTCCCCGCGGGGGGGCTCTATGAGCAGTTCTTC. It yields the protein CASSSTFPAGGLYEQFF.

This clonotype was picked up many times. The gene calls are TRBV9 and TRBJ1-1; 9 bases fit TRBD1. The V segment lost 3 bases and the J segment 1 base; nucleotides outside the gene matches: 10. CDR3 length: 17 residues. CDR1 is SGDLS and CDR2 is YYNGEE in the germline V gene. The CDR3 spells CASSAGTGLFRNTEAFF. The CDR3 coding sequence is TGTGCCAGCAGCGCTGGGACAGGGTTATTTAGGAACACTGAAGCTTTCTTT. The entire variable domain, with the rest obtained from reference TRBV9 and TRBJ1-1, is as follows: DSGVTQTPKHLITATGQRVTLRCSPRSGDLSVYWYQQSLDQGLQFLIQYYNGEERAKGNILERFSAQQFPDLHSELNLSSLELGDSALYFCASSAGTGLFRNTEAFFGQGTRLTVV.

This clonotype has at least ten counts. The J gene is TRBJ2-3, the V gene TRBV7-2; D is ambiguous. V lost 5 bases and J 6 bases, leaving 9 bases between the germline ends. CDR3 length: 12 residues. CDR1 is SGHTA and CDR2 is FQGNSA in the germline V gene. The CDR3 nucleotides read TGTGCCAGCAGCATCGGTGTGGATACGCAGTATTTT. Translated: CASSIGVDTQYF.

Only a few counts were recorded for this clonotype. This chain links TRBV10-3 with TRBJ2-5; 7 positions match TRBD2. From germline, CDR1 is ENHRY and CDR2 SYGVKD. The CDR3 covers 19 residues. Trimming removed 0 bases from V and 2 bases from J; junction bases left unmatched: 15. Written as DNA, the CDR3 is TGTGCCATCAGTGAGTCGGCCACCATTACTCCGGGGGGACAAGAGACCCAGTACTTC. Amino acid sequence: CAISESATITPGGQETQYF.

In its sample, this clonotype was seen many times. The chain recombines TRBV20-1 with TRBJ2-5, with D maybe TRBD1 (5 bases). The CDR3 length is 14 residues. V lost 4 bases and J lost 5, with 17 bases in between. The V gene's germline CDR1 is DFQATT and CDR2 SNEGSKA (reference sequence). The CDR3 sequence is CSATRGIREETQYF. The CDR3 region has the DNA TGCAGTGCTACAAGGGGAATTCGTGAGGAGACCCAGTACTTC.

This clonotype appeared many times. The rearrangement joins TRBV7-8 to TRBJ2-7; TRBD2 matches 8 bases. The CDR3 loop spans 16 amino acids. Per germline, CDR1 SGHVS and CDR2 FQNEAQ. The V gene end was trimmed by 5 bases and the J gene end by 6 bases; junction bases not matched to a gene: 15. For the CDR3, the DNA is TGTGCCAGCAGCCCCACCGGGGGGGCAAGATCGGTCGAGCAGTACTTC. Translation: CASSPTGGARSVEQYF.

This clonotype was seen many times. J is TRBJ2-7 and V is TRBV20-1; D is perhaps TRBD2 (5 bases). The V end lost 0 bases, the J end lost 7 bases, and 13 bases lay between the germline ends. This CDR3 has 13 amino acids. Per germline, CDR1 DFQATT and CDR2 SNEGSKA (reference sequence). The CDR3 is CSARDGVALEQYV. CDR3 nucleotides: TGCAGTGCTAGAGATGGGGTAGCGCTAGAGCAGTACGTC.

This clonotype was recorded many times. The chain has TRBV5-5 and TRBJ2-2; D not resolved. Trimming took off 4 bases at V and 6 bases at J, with 16 bases between the two ends. Germline V gives CDR1 SGHKS, CDR2 YYEKEE (reference sequence). This CDR3 spans 15 amino acids. In DNA, the CDR3 is TGTGCCAGCAGCCTTTTACTCGGAGTGTCCGGGGAGCTGTTTTTT. Amino acid sequence: CASSLLLGVSGELFF. The variable domain in full, completed from reference TRBV5-5 and TRBJ2-2, reads DAGVTQSPTHLIKTRGQQVTLRCSPISGHKSVSWYQQVLGQGPQFIFQYYEKEERGRGNFPDRFSARQFPNYSSELNVNALLLGDSALYLCASSLLLGVSGELFFGEGSRLTVL.

The chain links TRBV2 to TRBJ2-7, with TRBD1 identical over 8 bases. The CDR3 runs to 14 residues. The junction had 7 bases not matched to a gene; V was cut back by 7 bases and J by 2 bases. Germline V gene sequence: CDR1 SNHLY, CDR2 FYNNEI. This CDR3 reads CASKWQGAAYEQYV. The CDR3 nucleotides read TGTGCCAGCAAGTGGCAGGGGGCCGCCTACGAGCAGTACGTC.

J is TRBJ2-5 and V is TRBV5-4; D gene uncertain. Trimming removed 4 bases at V and 5 bases at J, with 12 bases between. CDR3 length equals 13 residues. The V gene's germline CDR1 is SGHNT and CDR2 YYREEE (reference sequence). CDR3: CASSRHQEETQYF. The CDR3 bases are TGTGCCAGCAGCCGTCACCAGGAGGAGACCCAGTACTTC.

V and J are TRBV27 and TRBJ1-2; maybe TRBD1 (5 bases). CDR1 and CDR2 from the germline V gene are MNHEY and SMNVEV (reference sequence). The CDR3 loop spans 14 amino acids. V shed 5 bases and J shed 4 bases, with 14 bases lying between them. CDR3 nucleotide sequence: TGTGCCAGCAGTGGGGACGGGAGTATCTATGGCTACACCTTC. Amino acids: CASSGDGSIYGYTF.

The table lists this clonotype with many counts. The chain is built from TRBV20-1 and TRBJ1-1; no firm D call. V lost 3 bases, J lost 3 bases, and 5 bases lay in between. CDR1 is DFQATT and CDR2 is SNEGSKA in the germline V gene (reference sequence). This CDR3 is built from 11 residues. CDR3 bases: TGCAGTGCTAGTGCCGACACTGAAGCTTTCTTT. The encoded protein is CSASADTEAFF.

This clonotype was detected many times. This chain connects TRBV5-6 to TRBJ2-5; TRBD1 matches at 7 bases. J was trimmed by 1 base and V by 2 bases; bases with no gene match: 14. Germline-derived CDR1 and CDR2 are SGHDT and YYEEEE. The CDR3 contains 18 residues. The CDR3 reads CASSFYRGPIQIQETQYF. The CDR3 nucleotides are TGTGCCAGCAGCTTTTACAGGGGACCTATCCAGATCCAAGAGACCCAGTACTTC. Together with reference TRBV5-6 and TRBJ2-5, the CDR3 gives the full variable domain: DAGVTQSPTHLIKTRGQQVTLRCSPKSGHDTVSWYQQALGQGPQFIFQYYEEEERQRGNFPDRFSGHQFPNYSSELNVNALLLGDSALYLCASSFYRGPIQIQETQYFGPGTRLLVL.